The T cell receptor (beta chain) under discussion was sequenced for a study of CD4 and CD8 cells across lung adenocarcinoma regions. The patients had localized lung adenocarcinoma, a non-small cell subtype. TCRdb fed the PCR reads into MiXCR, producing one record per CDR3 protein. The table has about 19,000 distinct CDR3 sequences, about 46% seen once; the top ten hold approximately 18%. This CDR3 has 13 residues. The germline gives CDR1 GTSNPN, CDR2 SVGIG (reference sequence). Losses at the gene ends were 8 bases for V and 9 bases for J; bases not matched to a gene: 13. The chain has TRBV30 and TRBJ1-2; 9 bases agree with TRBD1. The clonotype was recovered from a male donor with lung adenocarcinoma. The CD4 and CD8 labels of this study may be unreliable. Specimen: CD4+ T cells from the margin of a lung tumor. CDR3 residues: CARSAGTGKSYTF. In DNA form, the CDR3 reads TGTGCCCGATCTGCCGGGACAGGGAAAAGCTACACCTTC.